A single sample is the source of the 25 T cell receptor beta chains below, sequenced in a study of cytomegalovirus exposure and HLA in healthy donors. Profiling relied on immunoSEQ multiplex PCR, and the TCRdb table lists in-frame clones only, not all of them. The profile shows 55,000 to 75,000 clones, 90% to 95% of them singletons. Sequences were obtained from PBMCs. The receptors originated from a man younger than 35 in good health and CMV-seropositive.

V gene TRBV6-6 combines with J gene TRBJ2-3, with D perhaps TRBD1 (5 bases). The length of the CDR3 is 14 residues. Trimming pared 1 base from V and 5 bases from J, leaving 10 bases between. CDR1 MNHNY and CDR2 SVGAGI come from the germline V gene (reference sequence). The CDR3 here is CASSYYTQGDTQYF. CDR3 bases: TGTGCCAGCAGTTACTACACCCAGGGAGATACGCAGTATTTT.

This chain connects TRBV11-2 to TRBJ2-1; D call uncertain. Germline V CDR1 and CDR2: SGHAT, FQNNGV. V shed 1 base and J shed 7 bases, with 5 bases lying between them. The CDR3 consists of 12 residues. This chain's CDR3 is CASSLVRNEQFF. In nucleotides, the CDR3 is TGTGCCAGCAGCTTAGTACGGAATGAGCAGTTCTTC.

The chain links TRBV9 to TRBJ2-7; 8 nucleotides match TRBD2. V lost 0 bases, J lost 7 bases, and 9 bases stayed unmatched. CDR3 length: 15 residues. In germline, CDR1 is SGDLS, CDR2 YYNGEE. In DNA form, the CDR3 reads TGTGCCAGCAGCGTAGCTGGTGGGTCGGGAGGGGAGCAGTACTTC. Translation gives CASSVAGGSGGEQYF.

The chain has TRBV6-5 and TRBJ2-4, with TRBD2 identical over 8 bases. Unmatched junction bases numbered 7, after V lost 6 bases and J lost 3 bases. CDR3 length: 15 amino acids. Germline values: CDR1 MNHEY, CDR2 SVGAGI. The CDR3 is CASRERELGKNIQYF. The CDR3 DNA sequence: TGTGCCAGCAGGGAGCGGGAGCTCGGCAAAAACATTCAGTACTTC.

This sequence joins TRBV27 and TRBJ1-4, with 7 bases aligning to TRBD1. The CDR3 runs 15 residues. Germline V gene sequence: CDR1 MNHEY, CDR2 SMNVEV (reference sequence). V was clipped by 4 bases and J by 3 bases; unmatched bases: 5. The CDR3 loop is CASSSPGQSNEKLFF. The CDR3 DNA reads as TGTGCCAGCAGTTCTCCGGGACAGTCTAATGAAAAACTGTTTTTT.

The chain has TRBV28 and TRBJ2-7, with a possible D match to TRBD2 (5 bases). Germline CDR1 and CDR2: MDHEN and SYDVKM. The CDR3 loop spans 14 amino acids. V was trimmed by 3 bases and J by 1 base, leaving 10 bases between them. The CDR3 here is CASSFGEISYEQYF. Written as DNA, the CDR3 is TGTGCCAGCAGTTTCGGGGAGATATCCTACGAGCAGTACTTC.

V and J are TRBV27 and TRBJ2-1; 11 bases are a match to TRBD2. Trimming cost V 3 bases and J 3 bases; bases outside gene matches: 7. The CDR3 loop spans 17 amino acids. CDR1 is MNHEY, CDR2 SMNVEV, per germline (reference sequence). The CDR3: CASSFHSGRAIYNEQFF. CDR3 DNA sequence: TGTGCCAGCAGTTTTCATAGCGGGAGGGCCATCTACAATGAGCAGTTCTTC.

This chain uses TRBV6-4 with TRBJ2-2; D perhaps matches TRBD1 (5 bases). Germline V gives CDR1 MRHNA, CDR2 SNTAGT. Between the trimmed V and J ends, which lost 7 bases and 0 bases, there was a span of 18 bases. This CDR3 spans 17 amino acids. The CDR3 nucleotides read TGTGCCAGCACTCCACCCCAGAGGACATCGAACACCGGGGAGCTGTTTTTT. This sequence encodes CASTPPQRTSNTGELFF.

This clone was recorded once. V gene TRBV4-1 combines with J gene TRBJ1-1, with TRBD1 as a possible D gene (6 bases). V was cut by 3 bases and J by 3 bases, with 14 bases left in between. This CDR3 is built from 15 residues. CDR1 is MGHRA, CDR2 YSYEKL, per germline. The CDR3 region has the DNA TGCGCCAGCAGCCATCCTAGAGGGGGGGACACTGAAGCTTTCTTT. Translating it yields CASSHPRGGDTEAFF.

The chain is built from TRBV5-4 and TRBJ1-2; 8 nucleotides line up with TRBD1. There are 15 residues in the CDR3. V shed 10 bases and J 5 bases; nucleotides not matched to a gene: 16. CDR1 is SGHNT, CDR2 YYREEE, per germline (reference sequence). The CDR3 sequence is CAAPPVAGGRYGYTF. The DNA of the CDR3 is TGTGCCGCCCCGCCCGTGGCAGGGGGCCGGTATGGCTACACCTTC.

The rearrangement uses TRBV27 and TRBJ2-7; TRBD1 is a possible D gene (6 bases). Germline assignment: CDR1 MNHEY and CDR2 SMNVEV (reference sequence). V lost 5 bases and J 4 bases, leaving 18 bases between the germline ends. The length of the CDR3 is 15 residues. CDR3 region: CASSIRQVVRYEQYF. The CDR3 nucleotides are TGTGCCAGCAGTATCCGACAGGTTGTAAGATACGAGCAGTACTTC.

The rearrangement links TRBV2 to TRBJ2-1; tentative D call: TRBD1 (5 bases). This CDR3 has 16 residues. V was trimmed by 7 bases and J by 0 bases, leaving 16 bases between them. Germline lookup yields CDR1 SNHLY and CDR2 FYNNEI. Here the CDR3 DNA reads TGTGCCAGCATAAGGGCCCAGGACAACTCCTACAATGAGCAGTTCTTC. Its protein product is CASIRAQDNSYNEQFF.

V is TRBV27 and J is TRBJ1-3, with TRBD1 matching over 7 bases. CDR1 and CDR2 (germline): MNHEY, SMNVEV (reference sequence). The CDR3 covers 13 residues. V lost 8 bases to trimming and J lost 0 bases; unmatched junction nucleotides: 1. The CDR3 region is CASRQGSGNTIYF. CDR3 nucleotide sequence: TGTGCCAGCCGACAGGGCTCTGGAAACACCATATATTTT.

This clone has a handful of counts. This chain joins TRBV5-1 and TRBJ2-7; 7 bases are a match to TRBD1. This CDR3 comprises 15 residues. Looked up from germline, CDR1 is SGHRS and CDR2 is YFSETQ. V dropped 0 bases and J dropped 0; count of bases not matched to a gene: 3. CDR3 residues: CASSLVGQSSYEQYF. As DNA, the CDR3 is TGCGCCAGCAGCTTGGTGGGACAGAGCTCCTACGAGCAGTACTTC.

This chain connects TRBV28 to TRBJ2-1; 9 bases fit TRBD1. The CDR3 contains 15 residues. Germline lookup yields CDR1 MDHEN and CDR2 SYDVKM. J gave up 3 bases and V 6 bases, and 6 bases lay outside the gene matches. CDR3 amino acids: CASRSRQGGYNEQFF. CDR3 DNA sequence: TGTGCCAGCAGGAGTAGACAGGGGGGCTACAATGAGCAGTTCTTC.

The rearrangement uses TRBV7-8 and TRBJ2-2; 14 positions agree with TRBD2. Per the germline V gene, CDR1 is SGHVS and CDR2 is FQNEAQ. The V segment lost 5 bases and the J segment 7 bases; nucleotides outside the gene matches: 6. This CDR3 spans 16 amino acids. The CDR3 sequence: CASSPGLAGAGGELFF. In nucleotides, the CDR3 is TGTGCCAGCAGCCCGGGACTAGCGGGGGCGGGCGGGGAGCTGTTTTTT.

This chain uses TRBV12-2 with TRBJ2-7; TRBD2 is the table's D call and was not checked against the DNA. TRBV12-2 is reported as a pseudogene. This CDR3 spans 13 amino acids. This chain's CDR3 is CATVAGKTYEQYF. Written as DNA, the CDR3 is TGTGCAACTGTGGCGGGAAAGACCTACGAGCAGTACTTC.

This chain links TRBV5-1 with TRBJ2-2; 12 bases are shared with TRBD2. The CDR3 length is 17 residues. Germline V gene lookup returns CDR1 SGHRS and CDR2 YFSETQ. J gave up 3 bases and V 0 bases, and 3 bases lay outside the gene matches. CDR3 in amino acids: CASSLGRLAGDTGELFF. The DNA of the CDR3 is TGCGCCAGCAGCTTGGGCCGACTAGCGGGGGACACCGGGGAGCTGTTTTTT.

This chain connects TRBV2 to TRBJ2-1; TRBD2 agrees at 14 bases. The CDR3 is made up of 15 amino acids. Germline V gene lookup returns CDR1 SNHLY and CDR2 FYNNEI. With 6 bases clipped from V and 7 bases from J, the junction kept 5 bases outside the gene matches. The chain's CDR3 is CASRAGTSGSNEQFF. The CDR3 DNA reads TGTGCCAGCAGGGCCGGGACTAGCGGGAGTAATGAGCAGTTCTTC.

The chain's CDR3 is CASSLTRTDLEAFF. The CDR3 DNA follows: TGCGCCAGCAGCTTGACCAGGACAGATCTTGAAGCTTTCTTT. The V call is TRBV5-1, the J call TRBJ1-1; TRBD1 might be the D (6 bases). Trimming shortened V by 1 base and J by 7 bases, and 14 bases separated the two germline ends. Germline CDR1 and CDR2: SGHRS and YFSETQ. The CDR3 is 14 residues long.

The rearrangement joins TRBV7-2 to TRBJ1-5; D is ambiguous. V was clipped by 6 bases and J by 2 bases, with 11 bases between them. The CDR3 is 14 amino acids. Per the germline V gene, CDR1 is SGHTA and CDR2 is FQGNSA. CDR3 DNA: TGTGCCAGCAGTTCTGCGAGGGGCAATCAGCCCCAGCATTTT. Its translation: CASSSARGNQPQHF.

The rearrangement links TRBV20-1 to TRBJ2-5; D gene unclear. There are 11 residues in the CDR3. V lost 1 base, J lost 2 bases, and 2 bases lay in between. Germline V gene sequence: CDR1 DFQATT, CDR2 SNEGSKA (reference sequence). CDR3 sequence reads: CSARVQETQYF. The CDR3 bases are TGCAGTGCTAGAGTACAAGAGACCCAGTACTTC.

The CDR3 spells CASRNHKGSSYNEQFF. The CDR3 nucleotides read TGTGCCAGCAGGAACCACAAAGGGAGCTCCTACAATGAGCAGTTCTTC. The chain is built from TRBV2 and TRBJ2-1, with D perhaps TRBD2 (5 bases). The length of the CDR3 is 16 residues. With 6 bases removed from V and 0 bases from J, the gap between germline ends came to 15 bases. CDR1 and CDR2 (germline): SNHLY, FYNNEI.

CDR3 residues: CASTLAGAGARETQYF. In DNA form, the CDR3 reads TGTGCCAGCACCCTGGCGGGTGCGGGAGCTAGAGAGACCCAGTACTTC. This chain uses TRBV28 with TRBJ2-5; TRBD2 matches at 7 bases. Germline V CDR1 and CDR2: MDHEN, SYDVKM. The CDR3 totals 16 residues. Trimming at V came to 7 bases and at J to 4 bases, leaving 15 bases not matched to a gene.

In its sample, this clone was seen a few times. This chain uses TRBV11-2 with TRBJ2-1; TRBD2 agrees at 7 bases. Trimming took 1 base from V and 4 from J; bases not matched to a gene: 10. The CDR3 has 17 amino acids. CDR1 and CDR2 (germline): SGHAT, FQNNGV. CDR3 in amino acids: CASSLVAGAGPYNEQFF. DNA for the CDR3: TGTGCCAGCAGCTTAGTTGCGGGAGCTGGCCCTTACAATGAGCAGTTCTTC.